The 20 T cell receptor beta chains below were found in one sample sequenced in a study of OX40 agonist ivuxolimab in advanced cancers. Assay used: immunoSEQ multiplex PCR; TCRdb lists only in-frame clones, some missing. The data show about 76,000 clones, with less than 90% seen just once and approximately 13% held by the top ten. Specimen: CD4+ or CD8+ T cells sorted from blood, collected in a trial of the OX40 agonist ivuxolimab. The source is an adult with an advanced solid tumor such as melanoma, head and neck, liver or kidney cancer.

V and J are TRBV6-5 and TRBJ2-1; the match to TRBD2 covers 7 bases. Per germline, CDR1 MNHEY and CDR2 SVGAGI. V trimming: 2 bases; J trimming: 4 bases; junction bases outside the gene matches: 5. This CDR3 contains 15 residues. The CDR3 DNA follows: TGTGCCAGCAGTTACGGGCTAGCGGAATACAATGAGCAGTTCTTC. Translation: CASSYGLAEYNEQFF.

This sequence joins TRBV28 and TRBJ2-3; TRBD2 aligns across 11 bases. This CDR3 is built from 15 residues. The V gene end was trimmed by 8 bases and the J gene end by 6 bases; junction bases not matched to a gene: 10. The V gene's germline CDR1 is MDHEN and CDR2 SYDVKM. CDR3 protein: CASSLAGGPVDTQYF. The DNA of the CDR3 is TGTGCCAGCTCCTTAGCGGGAGGGCCAGTGGATACGCAGTATTTT.

This clone appeared a single time. The rearrangement joins TRBV20-1 to TRBJ2-7; possible D gene TRBD2, 5 bases. With 6 bases removed from V and 4 bases from J, the gap between germline ends came to 10 bases. This CDR3 has 11 residues. Germline assignment: CDR1 DFQATT and CDR2 SNEGSKA (reference sequence). In DNA form, the CDR3 reads TGCAGTGCCCTTACTAGGTACGAGCAGTACTTC. Amino acid sequence: CSALTRYEQYF.

The V gene is TRBV28, the J gene TRBJ2-7; 9 bases agree with TRBD1. CDR1 is MDHEN, CDR2 SYDVKM, per germline. There are 16 residues in the CDR3. V gave up 3 bases and J gave up 2 bases; unmatched junction bases: 8. The CDR3: CASSFSDRGFPYEQYF. DNA for the CDR3: TGTGCCAGCAGTTTCTCGGACAGGGGCTTTCCCTACGAGCAGTACTTC.

The chain combines TRBV4-2 with TRBJ2-7; D remains unclear. The germline V and J ends were trimmed by 1 base and 1 base, with 11 bases remaining between them. CDR1 is LGHNA, CDR2 YNFKEQ, per germline. The CDR3 is 15 residues long. The CDR3, as DNA: TGTGCCAGCAGCCAAGCAATGACTCGGTCCTACGAGCAGTACTTC. This gives the protein CASSQAMTRSYEQYF.

The J gene is TRBJ2-1, the V gene TRBV27; 8 positions agree with TRBD2. CDR1 and CDR2 (germline): MNHEY, SMNVEV (reference sequence). With V trimmed by 4 bases and J by 5 bases, 7 bases remained unmatched. The CDR3 runs 15 residues. Here the CDR3 DNA reads TGTGCCAGCAGTTACACTAGCGGCAACCACAATGAGCAGTTCTTC. Amino acid sequence: CASSYTSGNHNEQFF.

This clone was counted between two and nine times. This chain uses TRBV5-1 with TRBJ2-6; TRBD1 is a possible D gene (6 bases). Per germline, CDR1 SGHRS and CDR2 YFSETQ. The V end was cut by 2 bases, the J end by 2 bases, with 11 bases between. The CDR3 totals 16 residues. CDR3 nucleotide sequence: TGCGCCAGCAGCTTTACAGGGAGCGCTGGGGCCAACGTCCTGACTTTC. Its translation is CASSFTGSAGANVLTF.

The CDR3 reads CSVEGQDSYEQYF. As DNA, the CDR3 is TGCAGCGTTGAAGGTCAGGACTCCTACGAGCAGTACTTC. The chain links TRBV29-1 to TRBJ2-7, with D unresolved. Trimming shortened V by 1 base and J by 0 bases, and 7 bases separated the two germline ends. The V gene's germline CDR1 is SQVTM and CDR2 ANQGSEA. The CDR3 contains 13 residues.

This clone has just a few counts. Here the CDR3 DNA reads TGTGCCTGGAGTCCGGGACAGCTCGATCAGCCCCAGCATTTT. It is translated as CAWSPGQLDQPQHF. The V call is TRBV30, the J call TRBJ1-5; 7 bases are a match to TRBD1. Germline loops: CDR1 GTSNPN, CDR2 SVGIG (reference sequence). This CDR3 has 14 amino acids. J lost 5 bases, V lost 2 bases, and 6 bases had no gene match. Complete variable domain (other parts from reference TRBV30 and TRBJ1-5): SQTIHQWPATLVQPVGSPLSLECTVEGTSNPNLYWYRQAAGRGLQLLFYSVGIGQISSEVPQNLSASRPQDRQFILSSKKLLLSDSGFYLCAWSPGQLDQPQHFGDGTRLSIL.

The chain links TRBV6-1 to TRBJ2-5; D remains ambiguous. There are 13 residues in the CDR3. Germline CDR1 MNHNS, CDR2 SASEGT. V lost 4 bases, J lost 5 bases, and 11 bases lay in between. The CDR3 loop reads CASSALEHETQYF. CDR3 nucleotide sequence: TGTGCCAGCAGTGCGTTGGAGCACGAGACCCAGTACTTC.

This clone was seen only once. The rearrangement joins TRBV7-9 to TRBJ2-7, with 8 nucleotides matching TRBD1. CDR1 is SEHNR, CDR2 FQNEAQ, per germline (reference sequence). Germline trimming cut 0 bases from V and 2 bases from J; bases unmatched to any gene: 3. This CDR3 is 15 amino acids long. CDR3 DNA sequence: TGTGCCAGCAGCTTAGCGGGGGGACAGGCCTACGAGCAGTACTTC. Translating it yields CASSLAGGQAYEQYF.

This clone was seen once. V is TRBV7-9 and J is TRBJ2-7; weak D call: TRBD2 (6 bases). The CDR3 covers 16 residues. Between the trimmed V and J ends, which lost 5 bases and 3 bases, there was a span of 20 bases. Per the germline V gene, CDR1 is SEHNR and CDR2 is FQNEAQ (reference sequence). CDR3 DNA: TGTGCCAGCAGCCCCCTGGAGGGGCTTACCGACTACGAGCAGTACTTC. This translates into CASSPLEGLTDYEQYF.

V usage is TRBV5-1 and J usage is TRBJ2-3; a weak D match, TRBD1 (5 bases). V dropped 4 bases and J dropped 3 bases, with 12 bases sitting between them. The CDR3 contains 14 residues. CDR1 is SGHRS, CDR2 YFSETQ, per germline. The DNA of the CDR3 is TGCGCCAGCAGCCTAGGGGTTTCTACAGATACGCAGTATTTT. This sequence encodes CASSLGVSTDTQYF. The full variable domain, rest sourced from reference TRBV5-1 and TRBJ2-3, is KAGVTQTPRYLIKTRGQQVTLSCSPISGHRSVSWYQQTPGQGLQFLFEYFSETQRNKGNFPGRFSGRQFSNSRSEMNVSTLELGDSALYLCASSLGVSTDTQYFGPGTRLTVL.

The chain links TRBV21-1 to TRBJ2-7; TRBD1, the D gene given by the table, was not confirmed from the DNA. TRBV21-1 is labeled a pseudogene. CDR3 length: 18 amino acids. CDR3 sequence (DNA): TGTGCCAGCAGCGAACCCTCCCCGGGACAGGGTTTGACCTACGAGCAGTACTTC. Translated: CASSEPSPGQGLTYEQYF.

This chain joins TRBV6-1 and TRBJ1-6, with a possible D match to TRBD1 (6 bases). The CDR3 is made up of 14 amino acids. The germline gives CDR1 MNHNS, CDR2 SASEGT. Trimming took off 11 bases at V and 4 bases at J, with 15 bases between the two ends. The CDR3 region has the DNA TGTGCCGGAACCGGGACATTGTATAATTCACCCCTCCACTTT. Translated, it gives CAGTGTLYNSPLHF.

This chain joins TRBV28 and TRBJ2-5; D may be TRBD2 (5 bases). Matching the DNA end better, TRBJ2-7 makes the J call doubtful. The V gene's germline CDR1 is MDHEN and CDR2 SYDVKM. The CDR3 length is 14 residues. CDR3 region: CASSLGRASYEQYF. Written as DNA, the CDR3 is TGTGCCAGCAGTTTAGGGCGGGCCTCCTACGAGCAGTACTTC.

V and J are TRBV4-1 and TRBJ1-1, with 7 bases fitting TRBD1. Per germline, CDR1 MGHRA and CDR2 YSYEKL. The CDR3 totals 15 residues. With V trimmed by 2 bases and J by 0 bases, 3 bases remained unmatched. CDR3 sequence reads: CASSQPGTVNTEAFF. The CDR3 nucleotides read TGCGCCAGCAGCCAACCTGGGACAGTGAACACTGAAGCTTTCTTT.

This clone occurred once. The J gene is TRBJ1-5, the V gene TRBV28; D might be TRBD1 (6 bases). The germline CDR1 and CDR2 sequences are MDHEN and SYDVKM. The CDR3 length is 15 residues. Trimming shortened V by 6 bases and J by 0 bases, and 12 bases separated the two germline ends. CDR3 in DNA: TGTGCCAGCAGCTTTTGGACAGATAGCAATCAGCCCCAGCATTTT. Translation gives CASSFWTDSNQPQHF. The full variable domain, in which reference TRBV28 and TRBJ1-5 provide the parts outside the CDR3, is DVKVTQSSRYLVKRTGEKVFLECVQDMDHENMFWYRQDPGLGLRLIYFSYDVKMKEKGDIPEGYSVSREKKERFSLILESASTNQTSMYLCASSFWTDSNQPQHFGDGTRLSIL.

The V gene is TRBV27, the J gene TRBJ1-4, with a weak D call TRBD1 (5 bases). V lost 6 bases, J lost 6 bases, and 14 bases lay in between. Germline-derived CDR1 and CDR2 are MNHEY and SMNVEV (reference sequence). The CDR3 totals 14 residues. The CDR3 coding sequence is TGTGCCAGCAGCCCGAAGGGGAAGGATGAAAAACTGTTTTTT. As protein: CASSPKGKDEKLFF.

Notes on this clone: A read error may produce the germline difference seen at one junction end. Different DNA sequences within this sample yield the same CDR3. The V and J genes are TRBV30 and TRBJ2-7; maybe TRBD2 (6 bases). The germline CDR1 and CDR2 sequences are GTSNPN and SVGIG (reference sequence). The CDR3 totals 14 residues. The CDR3 DNA reads TGCGCCTGGAGTGTATCAGGAGGGATATACGAGCAGTACTTC. The encoded protein is CAWSVSGGIYEQYF.